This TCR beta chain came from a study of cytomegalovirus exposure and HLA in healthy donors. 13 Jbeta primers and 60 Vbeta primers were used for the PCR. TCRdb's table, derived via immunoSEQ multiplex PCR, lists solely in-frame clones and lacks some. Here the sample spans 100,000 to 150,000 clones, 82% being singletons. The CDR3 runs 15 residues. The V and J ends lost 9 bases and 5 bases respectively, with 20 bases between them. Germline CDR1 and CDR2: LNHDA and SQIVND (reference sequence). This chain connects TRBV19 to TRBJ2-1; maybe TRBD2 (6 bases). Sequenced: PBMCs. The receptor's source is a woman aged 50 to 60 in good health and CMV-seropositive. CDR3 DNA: TGTGCCAGCAGGCGGGGAGTGGGGACTGACAATGAGCAGTTCTTC. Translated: CASRRGVGTDNEQFF. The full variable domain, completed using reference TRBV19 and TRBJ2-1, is DGGITQSPKYLFRKEGQNVTLSCEQNLNHDAMYWYRQDPGQGLRLIYYSQIVNDFQKGDIAEGYSVSREKKESFPLTVTSAQKNPTAFYLCASRRGVGTDNEQFFGPGTRLTVL.